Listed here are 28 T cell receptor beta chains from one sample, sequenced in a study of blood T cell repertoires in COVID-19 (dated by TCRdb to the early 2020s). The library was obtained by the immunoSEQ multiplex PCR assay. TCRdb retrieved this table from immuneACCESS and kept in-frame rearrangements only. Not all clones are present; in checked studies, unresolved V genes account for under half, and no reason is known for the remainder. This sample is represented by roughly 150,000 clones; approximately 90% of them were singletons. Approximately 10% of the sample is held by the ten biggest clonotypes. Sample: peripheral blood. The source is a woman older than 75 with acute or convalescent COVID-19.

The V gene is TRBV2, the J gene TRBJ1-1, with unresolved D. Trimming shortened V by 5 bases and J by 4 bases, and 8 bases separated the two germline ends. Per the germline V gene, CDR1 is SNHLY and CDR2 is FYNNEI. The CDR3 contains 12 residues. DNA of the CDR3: TGTGCCAGCAGTTTAGACATCACTGAAGCTTTCTTT. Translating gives CASSLDITEAFF.

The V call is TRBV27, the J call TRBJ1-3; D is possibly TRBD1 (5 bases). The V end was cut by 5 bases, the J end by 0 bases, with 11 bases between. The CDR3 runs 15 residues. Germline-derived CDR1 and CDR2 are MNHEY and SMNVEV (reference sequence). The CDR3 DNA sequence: TGTGCCAGCAGTCCAGGGACTCACTCTGGAAACACCATATATTTT. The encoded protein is CASSPGTHSGNTIYF.

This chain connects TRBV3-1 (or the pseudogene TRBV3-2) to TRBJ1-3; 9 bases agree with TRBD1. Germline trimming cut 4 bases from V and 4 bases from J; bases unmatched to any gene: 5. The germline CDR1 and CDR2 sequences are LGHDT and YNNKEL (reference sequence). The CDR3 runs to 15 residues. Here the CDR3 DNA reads TGTGCCAGCAGCCTTACAGGGGGCTCCGGAAACACCATATATTTT. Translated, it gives CASSLTGGSGNTIYF.

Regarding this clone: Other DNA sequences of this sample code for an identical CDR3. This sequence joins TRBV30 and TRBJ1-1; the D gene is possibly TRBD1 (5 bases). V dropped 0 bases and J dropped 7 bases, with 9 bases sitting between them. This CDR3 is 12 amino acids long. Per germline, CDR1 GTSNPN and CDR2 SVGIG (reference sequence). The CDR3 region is CAWSVLQGEAFF. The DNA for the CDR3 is TGTGCCTGGAGTGTACTCCAGGGTGAAGCTTTCTTT.

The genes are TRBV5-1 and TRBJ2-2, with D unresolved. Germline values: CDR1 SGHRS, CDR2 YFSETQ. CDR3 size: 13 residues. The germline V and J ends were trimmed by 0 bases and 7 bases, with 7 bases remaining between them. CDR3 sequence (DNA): TGCGCCAGCAGCTTGGAGACTTACGGGGAGCTGTTTTTT. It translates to CASSLETYGELFF.

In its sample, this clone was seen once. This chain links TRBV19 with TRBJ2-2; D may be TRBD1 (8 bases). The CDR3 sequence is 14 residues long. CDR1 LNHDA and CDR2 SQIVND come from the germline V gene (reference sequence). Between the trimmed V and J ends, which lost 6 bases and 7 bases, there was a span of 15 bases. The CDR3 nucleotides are TGTGCCAGTAGAGGACAGGGAGGGATCGGGGAGCTGTTTTTT. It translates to CASRGQGGIGELFF.

The CDR3 loop is CASSGPGQTTNEKLFF. The CDR3, as DNA: TGTGCCAGCAGCGGCCCAGGACAGACAACTAATGAAAAACTGTTTTTT. This chain connects TRBV21-1 to TRBJ1-4; the table's D call of TRBD1 was not tested on the DNA. TRBV21-1 is a documented pseudogene. The CDR3 runs to 16 residues.

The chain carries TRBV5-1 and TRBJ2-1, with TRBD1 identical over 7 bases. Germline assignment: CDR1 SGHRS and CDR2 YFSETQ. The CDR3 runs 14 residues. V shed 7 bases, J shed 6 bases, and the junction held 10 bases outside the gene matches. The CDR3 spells CASGRDRVSNEQFF. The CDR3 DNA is TGCGCCAGCGGCCGGGACAGAGTGTCCAATGAGCAGTTCTTC. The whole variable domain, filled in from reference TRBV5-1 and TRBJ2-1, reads KAGVTQTPRYLIKTRGQQVTLSCSPISGHRSVSWYQQTPGQGLQFLFEYFSETQRNKGNFPGRFSGRQFSNSRSEMNVSTLELGDSALYLCASGRDRVSNEQFFGPGTRLTVL.

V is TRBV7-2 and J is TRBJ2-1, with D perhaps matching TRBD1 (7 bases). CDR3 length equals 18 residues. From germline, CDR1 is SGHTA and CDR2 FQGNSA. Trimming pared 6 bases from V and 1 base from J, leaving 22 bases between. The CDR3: CASSSKRAGQPSYNEQFF. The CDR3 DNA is TGTGCCAGCAGTTCAAAACGCGCGGGACAGCCTTCCTACAATGAGCAGTTCTTC.

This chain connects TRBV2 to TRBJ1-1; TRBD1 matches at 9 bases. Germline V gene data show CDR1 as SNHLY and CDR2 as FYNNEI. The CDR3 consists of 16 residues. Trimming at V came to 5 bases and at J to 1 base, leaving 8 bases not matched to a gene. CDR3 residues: CASSPLDRGENTEAFF. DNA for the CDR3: TGTGCCAGCAGTCCGCTCGACAGGGGGGAGAACACTGAAGCTTTCTTT.

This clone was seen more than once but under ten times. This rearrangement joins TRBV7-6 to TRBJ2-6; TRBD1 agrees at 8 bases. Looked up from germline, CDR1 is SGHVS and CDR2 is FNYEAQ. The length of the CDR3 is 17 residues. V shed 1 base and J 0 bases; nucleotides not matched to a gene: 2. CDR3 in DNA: TGTGCCAGCAGCTTAGGCCAGGGGGCCTCTGGGGCCAACGTCCTGACTTTC. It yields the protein CASSLGQGASGANVLTF.

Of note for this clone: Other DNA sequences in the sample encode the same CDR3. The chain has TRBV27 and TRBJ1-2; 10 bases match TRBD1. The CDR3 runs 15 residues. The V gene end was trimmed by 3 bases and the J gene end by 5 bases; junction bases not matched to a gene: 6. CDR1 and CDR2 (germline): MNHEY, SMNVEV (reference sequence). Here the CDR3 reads CASSFRDRGRYGYTF. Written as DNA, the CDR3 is TGTGCCAGCAGTTTCCGGGACAGGGGAAGGTATGGCTACACCTTC.

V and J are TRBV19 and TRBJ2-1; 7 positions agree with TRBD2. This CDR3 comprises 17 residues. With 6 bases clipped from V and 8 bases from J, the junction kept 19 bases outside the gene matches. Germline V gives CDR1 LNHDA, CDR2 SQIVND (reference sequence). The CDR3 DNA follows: TGTGCCAGTAGCCTCCAGGTTCGACGCGGGGGAAGCGATGAGCAGTTCTTC. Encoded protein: CASSLQVRRGGSDEQFF.

CDR3 nucleotides: TGTGCCAGCTCACCACAGGGGCAGGGCACAGATACGCAGTATTTT. The encoded protein is CASSPQGQGTDTQYF. The chain has TRBV18 and TRBJ2-3; D may be TRBD1 (5 bases). Trimming cost V 1 base and J 1 base, with 9 bases left between them. Germline lookup yields CDR1 KGHSH and CDR2 LQKENI. The CDR3 has 15 amino acids.

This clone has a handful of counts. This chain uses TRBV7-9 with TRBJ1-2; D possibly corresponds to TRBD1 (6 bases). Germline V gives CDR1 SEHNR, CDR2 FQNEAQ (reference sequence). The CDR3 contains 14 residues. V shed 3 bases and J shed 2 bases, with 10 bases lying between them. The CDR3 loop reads CASSFQGPNYGYTF. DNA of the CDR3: TGTGCCAGCAGCTTCCAGGGGCCAAACTATGGCTACACCTTC.

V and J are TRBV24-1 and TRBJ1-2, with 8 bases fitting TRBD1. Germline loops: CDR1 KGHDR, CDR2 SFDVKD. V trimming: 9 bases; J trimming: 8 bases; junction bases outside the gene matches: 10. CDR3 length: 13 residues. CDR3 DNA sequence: TGTGCCACCTCTACCGGGACAGGCACCGGCTACACCTTC. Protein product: CATSTGTGTGYTF.

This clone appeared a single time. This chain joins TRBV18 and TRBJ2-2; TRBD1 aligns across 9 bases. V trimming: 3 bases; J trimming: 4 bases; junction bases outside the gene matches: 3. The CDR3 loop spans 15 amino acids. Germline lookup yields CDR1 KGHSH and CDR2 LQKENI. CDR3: CASSPRQGVTGELFF. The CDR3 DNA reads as TGTGCCAGCTCACCCCGACAGGGGGTCACCGGGGAGCTGTTTTTT.

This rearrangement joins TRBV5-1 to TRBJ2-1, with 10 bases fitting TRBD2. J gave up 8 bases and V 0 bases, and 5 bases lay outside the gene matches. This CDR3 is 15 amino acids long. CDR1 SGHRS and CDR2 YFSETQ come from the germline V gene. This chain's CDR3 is CASSLAPSGGDEQFF. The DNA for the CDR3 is TGCGCCAGCAGCTTGGCGCCTAGCGGGGGAGATGAGCAGTTCTTC.

The CDR3 protein is CASSPEEGPNYGYTF. The DNA for the CDR3 is TGTGCCAGCTCACCAGAGGAGGGACCCAACTATGGCTACACCTTC. The genes are TRBV18 and TRBJ1-2, with D tentatively TRBD1 (5 bases). Trimming removed 2 bases at V and 2 bases at J, with 12 bases between. Germline CDR1 is KGHSH and CDR2 is LQKENI. The length of the CDR3 is 15 residues.

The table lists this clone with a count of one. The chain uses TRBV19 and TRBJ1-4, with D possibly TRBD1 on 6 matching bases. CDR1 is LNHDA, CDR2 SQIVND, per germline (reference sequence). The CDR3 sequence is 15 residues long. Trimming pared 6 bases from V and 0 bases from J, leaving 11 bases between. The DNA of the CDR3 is TGTGCCAGTAGCCGGACAGTTGCAACTAATGAAAAACTGTTTTTT. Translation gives CASSRTVATNEKLFF.

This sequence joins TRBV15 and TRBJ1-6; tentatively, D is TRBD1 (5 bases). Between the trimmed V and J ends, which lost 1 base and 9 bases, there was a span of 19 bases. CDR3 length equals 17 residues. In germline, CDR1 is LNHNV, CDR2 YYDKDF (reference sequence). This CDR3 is CATSRGPGFTGGSPLHF. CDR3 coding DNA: TGTGCCACCAGCAGAGGCCCAGGCTTCACAGGTGGTTCACCCCTCCACTTT.

The CDR3 sequence is CASSSSNFDSNEKLFF. In DNA form, the CDR3 reads TGTGCCAGCAGCTCATCCAACTTCGACAGTAATGAAAAACTGTTTTTT. The chain recombines TRBV6-6 with TRBJ1-4; D may be TRBD1 (5 bases). This CDR3 region has 16 residues. The V end was cut by 6 bases, the J end by 4 bases, with 18 bases between. Per the germline V gene, CDR1 is MNHNY and CDR2 is SVGAGI (reference sequence).

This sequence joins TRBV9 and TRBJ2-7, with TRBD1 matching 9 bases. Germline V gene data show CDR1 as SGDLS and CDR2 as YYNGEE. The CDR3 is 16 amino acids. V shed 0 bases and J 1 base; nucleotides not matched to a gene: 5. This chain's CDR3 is CASSVGDRVKSYEQYF. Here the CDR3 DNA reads TGTGCCAGCAGCGTAGGGGACAGGGTAAAATCCTACGAGCAGTACTTC. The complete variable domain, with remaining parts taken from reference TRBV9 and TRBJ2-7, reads DSGVTQTPKHLITATGQRVTLRCSPRSGDLSVYWYQQSLDQGLQFLIQYYNGEERAKGNILERFSAQQFPDLHSELNLSSLELGDSALYFCASSVGDRVKSYEQYFGPGTRLTVT.

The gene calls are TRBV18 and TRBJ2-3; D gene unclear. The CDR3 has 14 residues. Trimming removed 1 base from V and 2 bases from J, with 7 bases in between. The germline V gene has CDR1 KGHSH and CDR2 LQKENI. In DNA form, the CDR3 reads TGTGCCAGCTCACCACTAAAAGCCACAGATACGCAGTATTTT. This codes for CASSPLKATDTQYF.

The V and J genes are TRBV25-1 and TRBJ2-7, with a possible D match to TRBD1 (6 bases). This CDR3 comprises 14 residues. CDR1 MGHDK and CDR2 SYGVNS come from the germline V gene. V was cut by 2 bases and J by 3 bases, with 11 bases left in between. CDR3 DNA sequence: TGTGCCAGCAGTGAAGGGCAGGGGAACTACGAGCAGTACTTC. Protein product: CASSEGQGNYEQYF.

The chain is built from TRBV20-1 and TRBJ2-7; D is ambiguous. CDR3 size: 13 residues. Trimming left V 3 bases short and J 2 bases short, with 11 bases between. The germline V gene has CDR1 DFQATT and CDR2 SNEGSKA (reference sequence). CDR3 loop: CSASRDTPYEQYF. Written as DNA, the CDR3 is TGCAGTGCTAGTCGTGACACCCCCTACGAGCAGTACTTC.

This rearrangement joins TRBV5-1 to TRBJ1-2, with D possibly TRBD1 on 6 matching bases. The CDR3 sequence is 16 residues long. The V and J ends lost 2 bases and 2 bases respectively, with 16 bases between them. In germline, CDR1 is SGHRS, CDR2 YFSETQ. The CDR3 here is CASSLGGPPDNYGYTF. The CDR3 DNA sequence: TGCGCCAGCAGCTTAGGGGGTCCACCCGACAACTATGGCTACACCTTC.

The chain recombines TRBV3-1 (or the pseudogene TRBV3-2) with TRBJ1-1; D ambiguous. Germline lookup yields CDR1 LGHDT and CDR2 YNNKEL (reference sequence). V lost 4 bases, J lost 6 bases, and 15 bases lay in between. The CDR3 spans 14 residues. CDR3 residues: CASSLEGGRPEAFF. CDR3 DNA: TGTGCCAGCAGCCTCGAAGGCGGTCGGCCTGAAGCTTTCTTT.